The entry below describes one T cell receptor (beta chain). Its antigen is still unknown. These data are taken from a study of OX40 agonist ivuxolimab in advanced cancers. As for the study in general: Three patients, one with hepatocellular carcinoma and two with cutaneous melanoma, achieved partial responses.

Study-wide results and limits: In the expanded peripheral T cells, antigen specificity was never determined. Expanded clones were, on average, more numerous among CD8+ T cells than CD4+. Within 6 weeks, CD4+ and CD8+ blood T cells expanded clonally at 0.1 to 3.0 mg/kg.

CDR1 is MNHEY and CDR2 is SVGAGI in the germline V gene. Trimming took off 6 bases at V and 0 bases at J, with 9 bases between the two ends. This CDR3 has 14 residues. This table comes from immunoSEQ multiplex PCR, and its TCRdb copy is limited to in-frame clones, with some not included. There are about 65,000 clones in the sample; 80% to 90% occur only once, and 0.3% to 0.4% lies in the top ten. The chain uses TRBV6-5 and TRBJ1-3; possibly TRBD1 for D (5 bases). The receptor comes from an adult with an advanced solid tumor such as melanoma, head and neck, liver or kidney cancer. The sequences come from CD4+ or CD8+ T cells sorted from blood, collected in a trial of the OX40 agonist ivuxolimab. The CDR3: CASRRDGSGNTIYF. CDR3 nucleotide sequence: TGTGCCAGCAGAAGGGACGGCTCTGGAAACACCATATATTTT.